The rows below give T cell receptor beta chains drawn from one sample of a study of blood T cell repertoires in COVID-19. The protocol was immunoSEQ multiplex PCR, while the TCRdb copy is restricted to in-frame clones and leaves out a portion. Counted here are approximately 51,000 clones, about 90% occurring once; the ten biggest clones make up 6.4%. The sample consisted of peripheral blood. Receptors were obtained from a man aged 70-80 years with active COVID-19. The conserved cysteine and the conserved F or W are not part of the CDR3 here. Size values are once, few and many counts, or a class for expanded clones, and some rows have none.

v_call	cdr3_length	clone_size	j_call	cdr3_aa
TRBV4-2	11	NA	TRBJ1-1	ASSSDRGRKAF
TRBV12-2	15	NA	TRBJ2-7	ASCNQGQGMDSYEQY
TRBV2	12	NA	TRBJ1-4	ASSAQGSNEKLF
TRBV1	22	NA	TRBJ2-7	TSSQDILRERGGQRDPSLCEQY
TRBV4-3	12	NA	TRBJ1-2	ASSQGRTGNGYT
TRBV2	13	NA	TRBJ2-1	ASGGQAGVDNEQF
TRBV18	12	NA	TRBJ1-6	ASSTGAYNSPLH
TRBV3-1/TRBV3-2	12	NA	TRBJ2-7	ASSLLGGAYEQY
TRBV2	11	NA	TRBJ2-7	ASSEGQANGQY
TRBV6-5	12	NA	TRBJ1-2	ASGVKTGIASYT
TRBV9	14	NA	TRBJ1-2	ASSVGTGGAGYGYT
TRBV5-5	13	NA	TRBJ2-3	ASSEPTPSTDTQY
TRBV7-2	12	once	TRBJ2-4	ASSSGTGGDIQY
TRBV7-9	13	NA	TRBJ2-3	ASSPGGGITDTQY
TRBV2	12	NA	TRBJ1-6	ASSDQGSNSPLH
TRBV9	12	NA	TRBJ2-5	ASSGAGFKETQY
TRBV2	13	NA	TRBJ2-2	ASSDNRAQTGELF
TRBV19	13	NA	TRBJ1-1	ASRETGTMNTEAF
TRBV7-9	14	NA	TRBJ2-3	ASSLALMGDSGTQY
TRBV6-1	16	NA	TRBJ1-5	ASSARDAGLYSNQPQH
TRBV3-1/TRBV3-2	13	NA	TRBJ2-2	ASSRGHTPTGELF
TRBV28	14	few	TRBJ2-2	ASSPWTSGKTGELF